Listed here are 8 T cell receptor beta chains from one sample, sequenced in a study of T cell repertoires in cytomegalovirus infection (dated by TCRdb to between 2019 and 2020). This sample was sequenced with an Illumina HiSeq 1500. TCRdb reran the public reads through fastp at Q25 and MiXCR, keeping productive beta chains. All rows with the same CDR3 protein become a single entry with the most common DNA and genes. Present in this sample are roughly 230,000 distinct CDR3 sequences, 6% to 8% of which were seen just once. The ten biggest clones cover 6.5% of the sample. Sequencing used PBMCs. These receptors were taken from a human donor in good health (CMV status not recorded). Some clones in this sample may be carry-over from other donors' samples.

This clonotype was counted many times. The CDR3: CASSRDGRNTEAFF. DNA for the CDR3: TGTGCCAGCAGTAGGGACGGGAGGAACACTGAAGCTTTCTTT. This chain links TRBV6-2 or TRBV6-3 with TRBJ1-1, with a tentative D call TRBD1 (5 bases). The CDR3 covers 14 residues. The germline V gene has CDR1 MNHEY and CDR2 SVGEGT. Trimming took 5 bases from V and 1 from J, leaving 11 bases between them.

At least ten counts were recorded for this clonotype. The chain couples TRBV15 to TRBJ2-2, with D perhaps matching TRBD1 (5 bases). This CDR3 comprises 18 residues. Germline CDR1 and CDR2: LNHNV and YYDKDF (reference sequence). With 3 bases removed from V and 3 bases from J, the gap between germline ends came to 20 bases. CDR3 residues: CATSSELIRSGYTGELFF. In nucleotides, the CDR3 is TGTGCCACCAGCAGTGAGCTCATCAGGTCAGGGTACACCGGGGAGCTGTTTTTT.

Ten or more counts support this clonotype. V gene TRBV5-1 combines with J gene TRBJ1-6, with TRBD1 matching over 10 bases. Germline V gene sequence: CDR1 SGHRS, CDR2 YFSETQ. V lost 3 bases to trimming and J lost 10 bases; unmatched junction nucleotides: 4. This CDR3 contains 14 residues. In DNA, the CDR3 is TGCGCCAGCAGCTGGGACAGGGGAGGATCACCCCTCCACTTT. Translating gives CASSWDRGGSPLHF. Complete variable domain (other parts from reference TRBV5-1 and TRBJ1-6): KAGVTQTPRYLIKTRGQQVTLSCSPISGHRSVSWYQQTPGQGLQFLFEYFSETQRNKGNFPGRFSGRQFSNSRSEMNVSTLELGDSALYLCASSWDRGGSPLHFGNGTRLTVT.

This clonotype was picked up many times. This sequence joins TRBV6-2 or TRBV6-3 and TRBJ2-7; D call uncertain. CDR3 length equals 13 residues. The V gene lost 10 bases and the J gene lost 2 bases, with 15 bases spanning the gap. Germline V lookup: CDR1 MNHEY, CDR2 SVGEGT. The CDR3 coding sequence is TGTGCCACCCGCCCGGCGTCGACCTACGAGCAGTACTTC. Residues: CATRPASTYEQYF.

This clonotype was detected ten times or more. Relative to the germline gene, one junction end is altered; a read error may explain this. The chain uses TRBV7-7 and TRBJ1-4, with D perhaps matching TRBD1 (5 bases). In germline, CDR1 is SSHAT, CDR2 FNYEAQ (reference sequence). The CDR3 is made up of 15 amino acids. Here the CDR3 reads CASSPGTASGEKLFF. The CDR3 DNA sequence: TGTGCTAGCAGCCCCGGGACGGCCTCGGGGGAAAAACTGTTTTTT.

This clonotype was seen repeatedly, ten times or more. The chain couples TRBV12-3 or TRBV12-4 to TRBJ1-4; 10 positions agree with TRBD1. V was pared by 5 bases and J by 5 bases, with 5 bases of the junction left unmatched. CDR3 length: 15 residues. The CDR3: CASSGSGQGNEKLFF. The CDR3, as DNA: TGTGCCAGCAGTGGGTCGGGACAGGGGAATGAAAAACTGTTTTTT.

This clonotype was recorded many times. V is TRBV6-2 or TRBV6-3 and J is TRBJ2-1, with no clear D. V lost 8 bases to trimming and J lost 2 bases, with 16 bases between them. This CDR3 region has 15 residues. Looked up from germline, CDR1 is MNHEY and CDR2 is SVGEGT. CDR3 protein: CASSRAAPTYNEQFF. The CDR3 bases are TGTGCCAGCTCTCGGGCAGCTCCGACCTACAATGAGCAGTTCTTC.

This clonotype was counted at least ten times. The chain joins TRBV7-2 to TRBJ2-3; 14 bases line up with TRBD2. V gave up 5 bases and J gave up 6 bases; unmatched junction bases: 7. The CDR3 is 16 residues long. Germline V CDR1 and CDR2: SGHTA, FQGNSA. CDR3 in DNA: TGTGCCAGCAGCGCGGGACTAGCGGGGGCCGGGGATACGCAGTATTTT. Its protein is CASSAGLAGAGDTQYF.